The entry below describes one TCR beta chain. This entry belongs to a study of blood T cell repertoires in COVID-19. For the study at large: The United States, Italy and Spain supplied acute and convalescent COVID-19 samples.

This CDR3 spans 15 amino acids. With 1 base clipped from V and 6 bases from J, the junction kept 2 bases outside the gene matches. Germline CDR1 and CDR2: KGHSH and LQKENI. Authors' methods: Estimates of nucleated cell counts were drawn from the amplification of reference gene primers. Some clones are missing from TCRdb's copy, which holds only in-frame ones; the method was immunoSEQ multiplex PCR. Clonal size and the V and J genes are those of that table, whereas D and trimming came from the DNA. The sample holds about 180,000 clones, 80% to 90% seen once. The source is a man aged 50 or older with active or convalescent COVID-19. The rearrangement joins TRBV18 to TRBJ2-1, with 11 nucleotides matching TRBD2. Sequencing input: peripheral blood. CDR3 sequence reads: CASSPLAGGVNEQFF. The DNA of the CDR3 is TGTGCCAGCTCACCACTAGCGGGAGGGGTCAATGAGCAGTTCTTC.